The 5 T cell receptor beta chains below come from one sample, sequenced in a study of cytomegalovirus exposure and HLA in healthy donors. The assay was immunoSEQ multiplex PCR, and TCRdb's table has in-frame clones only and misses some. The sample contains approximately 82,000 clones, over 85% of which appear only once. Sequencing was carried out using PBMCs. These receptors all stem from a young woman in good health and CMV-seronegative.

V is TRBV10-2 and J is TRBJ1-5; TRBD1 matches at 10 bases. CDR1 and CDR2 from the germline V gene are WSHSY and SAAADI. The trim removed 6 bases at V and 6 bases at J, leaving 2 bases unmatched. The CDR3 sequence is 13 residues long. CDR3 DNA sequence: TGCGCCAGCAGCGGACAGGGGGGTCAGCCCCAGCATTTT. As protein: CASSGQGGQPQHF.

The chain combines TRBV4-3 with TRBJ2-4, with a weak D call TRBD1 (7 bases). The V and J ends lost 0 bases and 2 bases respectively, with 14 bases between them. Germline V gene data show CDR1 as LGHNA and CDR2 as YSLEER. This CDR3 spans 17 amino acids. CDR3 coding DNA: TGCGCCAGCAGCCAAGACTCAGGGGGACTCACCAAAAACATTCAGTACTTC. It codes for CASSQDSGGLTKNIQYF.

The rearrangement links TRBV6-7 to TRBJ2-5; no clear D gene. Being an ORF, TRBV6-7 has a function that is uncertain. The CDR3 is made up of 15 amino acids. With 4 bases removed from V and 2 bases from J, the gap between germline ends came to 14 bases. The CDR3 nucleotides are TGTGCCAGCAGTTGTCGTGGTAGCCGTCAAGAGACCCAGTACTTC. The encoded protein is CASSCRGSRQETQYF.

The V and J genes are TRBV5-1 and TRBJ2-7; possibly TRBD2 for D (6 bases). This CDR3 has 15 amino acids. V was clipped by 0 bases and J by 0 bases, with 10 bases between them. The V gene's germline CDR1 is SGHRS and CDR2 YFSETQ. The CDR3 reads CASSLEGLSSYEQYF. Written as DNA, the CDR3 is TGCGCCAGCAGCTTGGAGGGACTTAGCTCCTACGAGCAGTACTTC.

The CDR3 DNA sequence: TGTGCCAGCAGCTTAACGGATGGGCAAACCGAGCAGTACTTC. Encoded protein: CASSLTDGQTEQYF. The chain employs TRBV7-2 and TRBJ2-7; D not certain. V shed 2 bases and J shed 6 bases, with 14 bases lying between them. CDR1 is SGHTA and CDR2 is FQGNSA in the germline V gene. The CDR3 is 14 amino acids. Full variable domain (remainder filled in from reference TRBV7-2 and TRBJ2-7): GAGVSQSPSNKVTEKGKDVELRCDPISGHTALYWYRQSLGQGLEFLIYFQGNSAPDKSGLPSDRFSAERTGGSVSTLTIQRTQQEDSAVYLCASSLTDGQTEQYFGPGTRLTVT.